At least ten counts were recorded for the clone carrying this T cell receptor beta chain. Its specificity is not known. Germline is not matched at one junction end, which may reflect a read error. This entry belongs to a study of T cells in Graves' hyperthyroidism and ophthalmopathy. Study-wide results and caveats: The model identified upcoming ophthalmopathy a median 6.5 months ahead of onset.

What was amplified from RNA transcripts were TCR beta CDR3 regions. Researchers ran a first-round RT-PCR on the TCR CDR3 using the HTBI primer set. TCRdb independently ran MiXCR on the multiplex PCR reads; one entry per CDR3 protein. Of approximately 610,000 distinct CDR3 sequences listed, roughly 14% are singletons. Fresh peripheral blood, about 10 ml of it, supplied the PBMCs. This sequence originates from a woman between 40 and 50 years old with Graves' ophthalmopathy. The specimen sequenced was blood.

The CDR3 DNA follows: TGTGCCAGCAGGGAAGATGGGGCCGGGGAGCTGTTTTTT. Residues: CASREDGAGELFF. The chain couples TRBV6-1 to TRBJ2-2; D unresolved. Germline lookup yields CDR1 MNHNS and CDR2 SASEGT. CDR3 size: 13 residues.